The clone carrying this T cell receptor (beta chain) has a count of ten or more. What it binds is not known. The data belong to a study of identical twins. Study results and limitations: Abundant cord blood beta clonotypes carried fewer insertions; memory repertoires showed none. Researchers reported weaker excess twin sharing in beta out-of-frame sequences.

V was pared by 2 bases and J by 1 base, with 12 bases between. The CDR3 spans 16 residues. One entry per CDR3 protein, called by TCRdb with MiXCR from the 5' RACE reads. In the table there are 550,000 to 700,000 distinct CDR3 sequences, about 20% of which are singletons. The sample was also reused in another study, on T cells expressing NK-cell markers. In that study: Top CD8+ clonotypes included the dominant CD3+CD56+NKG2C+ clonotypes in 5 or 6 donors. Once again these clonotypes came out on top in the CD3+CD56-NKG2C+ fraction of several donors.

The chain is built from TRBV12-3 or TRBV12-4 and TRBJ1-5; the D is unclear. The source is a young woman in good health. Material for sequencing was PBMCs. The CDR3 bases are TGTGCCAGCAGTTTAAGTTTTGCAAGGAGCAATCAGCCCCAGCATTTT. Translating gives CASSLSFARSNQPQHF.